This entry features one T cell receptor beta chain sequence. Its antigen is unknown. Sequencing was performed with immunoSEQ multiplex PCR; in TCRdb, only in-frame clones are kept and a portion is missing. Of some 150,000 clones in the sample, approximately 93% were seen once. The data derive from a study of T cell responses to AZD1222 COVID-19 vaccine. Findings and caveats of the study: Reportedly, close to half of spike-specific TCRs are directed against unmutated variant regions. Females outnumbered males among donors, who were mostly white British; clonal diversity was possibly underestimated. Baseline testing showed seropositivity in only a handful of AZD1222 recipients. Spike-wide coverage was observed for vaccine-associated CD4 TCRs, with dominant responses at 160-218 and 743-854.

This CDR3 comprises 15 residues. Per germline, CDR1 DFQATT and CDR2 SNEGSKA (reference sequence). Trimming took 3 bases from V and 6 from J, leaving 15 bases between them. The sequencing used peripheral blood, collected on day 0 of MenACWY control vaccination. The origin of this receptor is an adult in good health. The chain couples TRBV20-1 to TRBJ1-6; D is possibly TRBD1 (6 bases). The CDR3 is CSASEAGGLNSPLHF. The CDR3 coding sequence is TGCAGTGCTAGTGAGGCGGGGGGGCTTAATTCACCCCTCCACTTT.